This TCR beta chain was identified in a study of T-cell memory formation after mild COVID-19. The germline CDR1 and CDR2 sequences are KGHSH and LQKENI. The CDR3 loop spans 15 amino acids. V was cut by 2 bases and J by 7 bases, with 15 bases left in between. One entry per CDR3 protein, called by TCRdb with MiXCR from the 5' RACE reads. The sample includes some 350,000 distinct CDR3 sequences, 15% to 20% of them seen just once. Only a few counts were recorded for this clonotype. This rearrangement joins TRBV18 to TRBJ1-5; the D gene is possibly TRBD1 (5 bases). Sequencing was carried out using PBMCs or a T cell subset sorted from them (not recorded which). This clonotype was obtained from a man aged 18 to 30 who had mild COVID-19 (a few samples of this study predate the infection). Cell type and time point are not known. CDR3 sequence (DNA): TGTGCCAGCTCACCAGGCGAGGGGAGCGGCCAGCCCCAGCATTTT. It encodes CASSPGEGSGQPQHF.